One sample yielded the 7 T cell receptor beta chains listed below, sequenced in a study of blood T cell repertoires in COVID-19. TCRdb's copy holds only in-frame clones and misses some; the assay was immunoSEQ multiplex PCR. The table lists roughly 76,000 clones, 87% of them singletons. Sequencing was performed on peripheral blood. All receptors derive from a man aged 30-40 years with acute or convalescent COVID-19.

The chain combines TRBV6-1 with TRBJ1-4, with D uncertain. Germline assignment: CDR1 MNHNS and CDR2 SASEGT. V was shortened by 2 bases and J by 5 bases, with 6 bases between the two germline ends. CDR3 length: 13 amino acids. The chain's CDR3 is CASSERENEKLFF. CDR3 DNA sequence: TGTGCCAGCAGTGAAAGAGAGAATGAAAAACTGTTTTTT.

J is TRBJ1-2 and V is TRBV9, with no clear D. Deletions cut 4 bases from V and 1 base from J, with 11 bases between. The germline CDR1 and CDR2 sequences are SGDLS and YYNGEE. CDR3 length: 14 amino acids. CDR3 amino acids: CASSSNSGNYGYTF. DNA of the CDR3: TGTGCCAGCAGCTCAAATTCCGGTAACTATGGCTACACCTTC.

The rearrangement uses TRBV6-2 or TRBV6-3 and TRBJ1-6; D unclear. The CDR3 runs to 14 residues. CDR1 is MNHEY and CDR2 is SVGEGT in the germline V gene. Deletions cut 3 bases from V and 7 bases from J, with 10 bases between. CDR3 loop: CASSYGRENSPLHF. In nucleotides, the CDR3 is TGTGCCAGCAGTTATGGACGGGAGAATTCACCCCTCCACTTT.

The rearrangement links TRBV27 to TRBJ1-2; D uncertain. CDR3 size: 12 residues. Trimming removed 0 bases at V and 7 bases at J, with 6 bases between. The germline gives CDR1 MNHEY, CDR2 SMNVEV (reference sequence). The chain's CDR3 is CASSLSGSGYTF. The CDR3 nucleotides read TGTGCCAGCAGTTTATCTGGGAGTGGCTACACCTTC.

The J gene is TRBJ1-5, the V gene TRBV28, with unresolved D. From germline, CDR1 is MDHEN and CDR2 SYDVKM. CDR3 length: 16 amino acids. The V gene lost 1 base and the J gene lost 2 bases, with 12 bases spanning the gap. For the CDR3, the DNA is TGTGCCAGCAGTTTATCAGGTTCATCGGGCAATCAGCCCCAGCATTTT. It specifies CASSLSGSSGNQPQHF.

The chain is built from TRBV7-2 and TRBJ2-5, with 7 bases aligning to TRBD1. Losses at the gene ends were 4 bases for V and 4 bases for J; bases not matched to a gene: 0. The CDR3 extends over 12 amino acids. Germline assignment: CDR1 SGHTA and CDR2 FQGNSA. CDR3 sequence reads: CASSYRGETQYF. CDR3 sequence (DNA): TGTGCCAGCAGCTACAGGGGAGAGACCCAGTACTTC.

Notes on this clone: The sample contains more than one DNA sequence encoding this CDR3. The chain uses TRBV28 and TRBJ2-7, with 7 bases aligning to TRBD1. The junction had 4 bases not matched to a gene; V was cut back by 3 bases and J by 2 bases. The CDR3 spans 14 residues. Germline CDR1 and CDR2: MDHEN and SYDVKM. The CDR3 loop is CASSLGQGAYEQYF. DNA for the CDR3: TGTGCCAGCAGTTTGGGGCAGGGGGCCTACGAGCAGTACTTC. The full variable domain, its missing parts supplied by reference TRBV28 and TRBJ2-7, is DVKVTQSSRYLVKRTGEKVFLECVQDMDHENMFWYRQDPGLGLRLIYFSYDVKMKEKGDIPEGYSVSREKKERFSLILESASTNQTSMYLCASSLGQGAYEQYFGPGTRLTVT.